A single sample gave rise to the 14 T cell receptor beta chains below, sequenced in a study of cytomegalovirus exposure and HLA in healthy donors. Primers for the PCR totalled 60 Vbeta and 13 Jbeta. Some clones are missing from TCRdb's copy, which holds only in-frame ones; the method was immunoSEQ multiplex PCR. The repertoire holds fewer than 180,000 clones, with around 79% as singletons. The sequencing sample was made of PBMCs. The origin of the receptors is a human donor in good health.

The V call is TRBV30, the J call TRBJ1-1; D uncertain. The CDR3 is 14 residues long. V gave up 3 bases and J gave up 1 base, with 12 bases separating them. Germline V gene sequence: CDR1 GTSNPN, CDR2 SVGIG (reference sequence). CDR3 sequence reads: CAWRSGGENTEAFF. The CDR3 DNA sequence: TGTGCCTGGAGATCGGGAGGAGAGAACACTGAAGCTTTCTTT.

The V and J genes are TRBV28 and TRBJ2-5, with 7 nucleotides matching TRBD1. Germline V lookup: CDR1 MDHEN, CDR2 SYDVKM. The CDR3 spans 15 residues. The ends lost 0 bases at V and 2 bases at J; junction bases unmatched: 3. The CDR3, as DNA: TGTGCCAGCAGTTTATGGGACAGGACACAAGAGACCCAGTACTTC. Its protein product is CASSLWDRTQETQYF. The full variable domain, in which reference TRBV28 and TRBJ2-5 provide the parts outside the CDR3, is DVKVTQSSRYLVKRTGEKVFLECVQDMDHENMFWYRQDPGLGLRLIYFSYDVKMKEKGDIPEGYSVSREKKERFSLILESASTNQTSMYLCASSLWDRTQETQYFGPGTRLLVL.

The chain joins TRBV27 to TRBJ1-2, with D possibly TRBD1 on 5 matching bases. With 2 bases removed from V and 7 bases from J, the gap between germline ends came to 17 bases. Germline CDR1 reads MNHEY; CDR2 reads SMNVEV (reference sequence). The CDR3 has 15 residues. The CDR3 sequence: CASSLVNQGRGGYTF. The CDR3 coding sequence is TGTGCCAGCAGTTTAGTGAACCAGGGCAGAGGTGGCTACACCTTC.

The V call is TRBV29-1, the J call TRBJ2-4, with 12 bases aligning to TRBD1. After removal of 4 bases from V and 9 bases from J, the junction contained 7 bases not matched to a gene. The CDR3 length is 14 residues. Per the germline V gene, CDR1 is SQVTM and CDR2 is ANQGSEA. DNA of the CDR3: TGCAGCGTTGGAGGGACAGGGGGCTTAGGCATTCAGTACTTC. Translating it yields CSVGGTGGLGIQYF. The complete variable domain, with remaining parts taken from reference TRBV29-1 and TRBJ2-4, reads SAVISQKPSRDICQRGTSLTIQCQVDSQVTMMFWYRQQPGQSLTLIATANQGSEATYESGFVIDKFPISRPNLTFSTLTVSNMSPEDSSIYLCSVGGTGGLGIQYFGAGTRLSVL.

The chain is built from TRBV6-5 and TRBJ2-1; 10 nucleotides agree with TRBD2. This CDR3 spans 15 amino acids. The V gene end was trimmed by 8 bases and the J gene end by 1 base; junction bases not matched to a gene: 5. CDR1 and CDR2 (germline): MNHEY, SVGAGI. CDR3 DNA: TGTGCCAGCGCCACACTAGCGGGGTCCTACAATGAGCAGTTCTTC. It specifies CASATLAGSYNEQFF.

The gene calls are TRBV2 and TRBJ2-7, with a possible D match to TRBD1 (6 bases). CDR1 is SNHLY, CDR2 FYNNEI, per germline. Trimming pared 6 bases from V and 4 bases from J, leaving 10 bases between. The CDR3 is made up of 12 amino acids. The CDR3 region is CASRSDRYEQYF. DNA of the CDR3: TGTGCCAGCAGATCGGACAGATACGAGCAGTACTTC. Variable domain in full (rest from reference TRBV2 and TRBJ2-7): EPEVTQTPSHQVTQMGQEVILRCVPISNHLYFYWYRQILGQKVEFLVSFYNNEISEKSEIFDDQFSVERPDGSNFTLKIRSTKLEDSAMYFCASRSDRYEQYFGPGTRLTVT.

V usage is TRBV5-8 and J usage is TRBJ1-5, with D perhaps TRBD1 (6 bases). Deletions cut 6 bases from V and 6 bases from J, with 10 bases between. This CDR3 has 12 amino acids. Germline V gene data show CDR1 as SGHTS and CDR2 as YDEGEE. The CDR3 region has the DNA TGTGCCAGCACAGGGGTGAGTCAGCCCCAGCATTTT. The encoded protein is CASTGVSQPQHF.

V usage is TRBV10-3 and J usage is TRBJ2-7, with TRBD2 matching 7 bases. With 11 bases clipped from V and 3 bases from J, the junction kept 13 bases outside the gene matches. CDR3 size: 14 residues. Germline CDR1 is ENHRY and CDR2 is SYGVKD. This CDR3 is CAATPRGGDYEQYF. The CDR3 coding sequence is TGTGCCGCCACCCCCCGCGGGGGAGACTACGAGCAGTACTTC.

This chain joins TRBV19 and TRBJ1-4, with a weak D call TRBD1 (5 bases). Deletions cut 6 bases from V and 10 bases from J, with 18 bases between. There are 14 residues in the CDR3. Germline CDR1 and CDR2: LNHDA and SQIVND (reference sequence). The DNA for the CDR3 is TGTGCCAGTAGGCAAGGCTCAGGGTCGGGAAAACTGTTTTTT. It yields the protein CASRQGSGSGKLFF.

The chain combines TRBV30 with TRBJ1-6, with TRBD1 matching over 10 bases. CDR1 is GTSNPN, CDR2 SVGIG, per germline (reference sequence). The ends lost 0 bases at V and 12 bases at J; junction bases unmatched: 8. This CDR3 spans 15 amino acids. CDR3 bases: TGTGCCTGGAGTGTTGGGGGACAGGGGCGTGGACCCCTCCACTTT. Its protein is CAWSVGGQGRGPLHF.

A few counts support this clone. V is TRBV28 and J is TRBJ2-1, with D unclear. V lost 3 bases, J lost 6 bases, and 6 bases lay in between. The CDR3 has 12 residues. CDR1 and CDR2 from the germline V gene are MDHEN and SYDVKM. The CDR3 region is CASSFGVNEQFF. The CDR3, as DNA: TGTGCCAGCAGTTTCGGAGTCAATGAGCAGTTCTTC.

This chain links TRBV5-4 with TRBJ2-3; D remains ambiguous. This CDR3 is built from 15 residues. The V gene lost 0 bases and the J gene lost 2 bases, with 10 bases spanning the gap. Looked up from germline, CDR1 is SGHNT and CDR2 is YYREEE (reference sequence). CDR3 nucleotide sequence: TGTGCCAGCAGCTTGGCGGGTGGTGCCACAGATACGCAGTATTTT. It encodes CASSLAGGATDTQYF.

The genes are TRBV19 and TRBJ2-5; D is ambiguous. There are 14 residues in the CDR3. The germline V gene encodes CDR1 LNHDA and CDR2 SQIVND (reference sequence). The V end lost 3 bases, the J end lost 2 bases, and 10 bases lay between the germline ends. In DNA, the CDR3 is TGTGCCAGTAGTATCCTCTACCGACAAGAGACCCAGTACTTC. Amino acids: CASSILYRQETQYF.

The DNA of the CDR3 is TGTGCCAGTAGTATGAGGCCCGCAGGGGTCGGAACTAATGAAAAACTGTTTTTT. Its translation: CASSMRPAGVGTNEKLFF. This rearrangement joins TRBV19 to TRBJ1-4; possible D gene TRBD1, 6 bases. The length of the CDR3 is 18 residues. Trimming removed 3 bases at V and 1 base at J, with 18 bases between. Germline V CDR1 and CDR2: LNHDA, SQIVND (reference sequence).